A single sample is the source of the 19 T cell receptor beta chains below, sequenced in a study of cytomegalovirus exposure and HLA in healthy donors. The PCR was carried out with 60 Vbeta primers and 13 Jbeta primers. The method was immunoSEQ multiplex PCR; TCRdb's version includes in-frame clones alone and lacks a portion of them. The data show roughly 92,000 clones, around 8% seen once. The sample was PBMCs. Every receptor here comes from a man aged 45 to 65 in good health and CMV-seronegative.

The V call is TRBV18, the J call TRBJ2-3; 9 bases fit TRBD2. CDR3 length equals 14 residues. With 1 base clipped from V and 7 bases from J, the junction kept 3 bases outside the gene matches. In germline, CDR1 is KGHSH, CDR2 LQKENI. CDR3 region: CASSPLREGYTQYF. The CDR3 DNA is TGTGCCAGCTCACCACTGCGGGAGGGTTATACGCAGTATTTT.

V is TRBV15 and J is TRBJ2-5; D may be TRBD2 (7 bases). Trimming cost V 0 bases and J 5 bases, with 22 bases left between them. Germline values: CDR1 LNHNV, CDR2 YYDKDF (reference sequence). CDR3 length: 18 amino acids. CDR3 nucleotide sequence: TGTGCCACCAGCAGAGATTGGAGTTTCGGGGGGCACACTGAGACCCAGTACTTC. Amino acid sequence: CATSRDWSFGGHTETQYF.

The table lists this clone with a few counts. The V gene is TRBV28, the J gene TRBJ2-1; TRBD2 might be the D (6 bases). The CDR3 length is 16 residues. V lost 6 bases to trimming and J lost 7 bases, with 22 bases between them. Germline V gene data show CDR1 as MDHEN and CDR2 as SYDVKM. The CDR3 DNA sequence: TGTGCCAGCAGCCCTGGCCCTCTACAGCGGGCAAATGAGCAGTTCTTC. This codes for CASSPGPLQRANEQFF.

This clone was observed a handful of times. The CDR3 sequence is CASSYSAVPGGEQYF. CDR3 sequence (DNA): TGTGCCAGCAGTTACTCGGCGGTCCCAGGGGGCGAGCAGTACTTC. The J gene is TRBJ2-7, the V gene TRBV6-5; 7 nucleotides match TRBD1. From germline, CDR1 is MNHEY and CDR2 SVGAGI. The CDR3 has 15 amino acids. V shed 0 bases, J shed 6 bases, and the junction held 8 bases outside the gene matches.

The rearrangement joins TRBV7-2 to TRBJ2-5; D is possibly TRBD2 (5 bases). V gave up 2 bases and J gave up 2 bases, with 12 bases separating them. CDR3 size: 15 residues. CDR1 is SGHTA, CDR2 FQGNSA, per germline. CDR3: CASSLTSSGQETQYF. The CDR3 coding sequence is TGTGCCAGCAGCTTAACATCCAGCGGTCAAGAGACCCAGTACTTC.

This clone came up many times. The gene calls are TRBV11-2 and TRBJ2-1, with 9 nucleotides matching TRBD2. Germline CDR1 is SGHAT and CDR2 is FQNNGV. Losses at the gene ends were 4 bases for V and 6 bases for J; bases not matched to a gene: 7. The CDR3 loop spans 15 amino acids. Written as DNA, the CDR3 is TGTGCCAGCAGCTCCCGGCTAGCGGGGCGCAATGAGCAGTTCTTC. It is translated as CASSSRLAGRNEQFF. Drawing the rest from reference TRBV11-2 and TRBJ2-1, the complete variable domain is EAGVAQSPRYKIIEKRQSVAFWCNPISGHATLYWYQQILGQGPKLLIQFQNNGVVDDSQLPKDRFSAERLKGVDSTLKIQPAKLEDSAVYLCASSSRLAGRNEQFFGPGTRLTVL.

This clone occurred a few times. The V call is TRBV6-5, the J call TRBJ2-1; possible D gene TRBD1, 6 bases. This CDR3 region has 14 residues. V shed 7 bases and J shed 8 bases, with 18 bases lying between them. The V gene's germline CDR1 is MNHEY and CDR2 SVGAGI. The CDR3 DNA follows: TGTGCCAGCACCCGCTCCGGATACAGGGATGAGCAGTTCTTC. It encodes CASTRSGYRDEQFF.

This clone was detected only a few times. This chain links TRBV28 with TRBJ2-3; 15 nucleotides agree with TRBD2. The CDR3 is made up of 20 amino acids. V lost 4 bases to trimming and J lost 0 bases; unmatched junction nucleotides: 11. CDR1 MDHEN and CDR2 SYDVKM come from the germline V gene. CDR3: CASSSWTSGGVFSSTDTQYF. The CDR3 DNA follows: TGTGCCAGCAGTTCTTGGACTAGCGGGGGGGTGTTTTCTAGCACAGATACGCAGTATTTT.

There are a few counts of this clone. The chain uses TRBV28 and TRBJ1-4; D remains unclear. V lost 10 bases, J lost 3 bases, and 9 bases lay in between. The CDR3 consists of 12 residues. CDR1 and CDR2 (germline): MDHEN, SYDVKM. For the CDR3, the DNA is TGTGCCACGTATAGTCCTAATGAAAAACTGTTTTTT. Its translation is CATYSPNEKLFF.

This clone turned up a few times. This chain joins TRBV28 and TRBJ2-6; no clear D. Trimming shortened V by 1 base and J by 1 base, and 8 bases separated the two germline ends. Germline CDR1 and CDR2: MDHEN and SYDVKM. CDR3 length: 16 residues. CDR3 DNA sequence: TGTGCCAGCAGTTTATACCGGGTTTCTGGGGCCAACGTCCTGACTTTC. This codes for CASSLYRVSGANVLTF.

This clone occurred a few times. The rearrangement links TRBV27 to TRBJ1-5; tentatively, D is TRBD1 (6 bases). Germline loops: CDR1 MNHEY, CDR2 SMNVEV (reference sequence). The CDR3 extends over 16 amino acids. V lost 2 bases and J 2 bases, leaving 13 bases between the germline ends. As DNA, the CDR3 is TGTGCCAGCAGTTTAAAGGGACAAAAGTGCAATCAGCCCCAGCATTTT. Translating gives CASSLKGQKCNQPQHF.

The chain couples TRBV19 to TRBJ1-1; D possibly corresponds to TRBD1 (6 bases). The CDR3 totals 15 residues. Germline CDR1 LNHDA, CDR2 SQIVND (reference sequence). The V gene lost 4 bases and the J gene lost 1 base, with 13 bases spanning the gap. The CDR3 nucleotides read TGTGCCAGTAGTAGGGAGACAGGTCGGAACACTGAAGCTTTCTTT. Protein product: CASSRETGRNTEAFF.

The chain is built from TRBV10-3 and TRBJ1-2; D not certain. Germline lookup yields CDR1 ENHRY and CDR2 SYGVKD. The ends were cut back, 7 bases at V and 1 base at J, with 10 bases in the middle. The CDR3 runs 13 residues. Here the CDR3 reads CAINPDHNYGYTF. CDR3 coding DNA: TGTGCCATCAATCCAGATCATAACTATGGCTACACCTTC.

This clone was picked up a small number of times. The chain carries TRBV6-6 and TRBJ2-7; 7 bases match TRBD2. This CDR3 contains 14 residues. V lost 4 bases to trimming and J lost 2 bases; unmatched junction nucleotides: 5. Germline assignment: CDR1 MNHNY and CDR2 SVGAGI (reference sequence). CDR3 protein: CASSLVAGAYEQYF. The CDR3, as DNA: TGTGCCAGCAGTTTGGTAGCGGGCGCCTACGAGCAGTACTTC.

This clone was found a few times. The conserved final phenylalanine or tryptophan is absent from the CDR3, which likely points to a read error. The V call is TRBV7-9, the J call TRBJ1-1; a weak D match, TRBD1 (5 bases). Germline CDR1 SEHNR, CDR2 FQNEAQ (reference sequence). The CDR3 is 15 residues long. V gave up 0 bases and J gave up 5 bases, with 13 bases separating them. As DNA, the CDR3 is TGTGCCAGCAGCTTAGCACCAGGGTTGGGGACTGAAGCTTTCGTT. Translating gives CASSLAPGLGTEAFV.

This clone occurred many times. The rearrangement links TRBV7-9 to TRBJ1-5; weak D call: TRBD1 (6 bases). The CDR3 totals 13 residues. V lost 5 bases and J 4 bases, leaving 9 bases between the germline ends. In germline, CDR1 is SEHNR, CDR2 FQNEAQ (reference sequence). CDR3 loop: CASSPTGNQPQHF. As DNA, the CDR3 is TGTGCCAGCAGCCCTACAGGGAATCAGCCCCAGCATTTT.

This clone has a handful of counts. This chain links TRBV19 with TRBJ1-4; the D is unclear. CDR1 LNHDA and CDR2 SQIVND come from the germline V gene (reference sequence). Trimming removed 3 bases at V and 5 bases at J, with 10 bases between. The CDR3 has 14 amino acids. CDR3 in amino acids: CASSMERVNEKLFF. DNA for the CDR3: TGTGCCAGTAGTATGGAGAGGGTCAATGAAAAACTGTTTTTT.

The chain combines TRBV7-9 with TRBJ2-2; D unclear. The germline CDR1 and CDR2 sequences are SEHNR and FQNEAQ (reference sequence). This CDR3 spans 12 amino acids. V gave up 5 bases and J gave up 7 bases, with 8 bases separating them. CDR3 sequence: CASSLGHGELFF. In DNA, the CDR3 is TGTGCCAGCAGCCTAGGTCACGGGGAGCTGTTTTTT.

This clone was recorded a few times. The V call is TRBV7-2, the J call TRBJ2-7; perhaps TRBD2 as D (6 bases). Germline lookup yields CDR1 SGHTA and CDR2 FQGNSA. The V end lost 4 bases, the J end lost 3 bases, and 10 bases lay between the germline ends. The CDR3 runs to 13 residues. The CDR3 coding sequence is TGTGCCAGCAGCTATCCCGGGGGCTACGAGCAGTACTTC. It translates to CASSYPGGYEQYF.